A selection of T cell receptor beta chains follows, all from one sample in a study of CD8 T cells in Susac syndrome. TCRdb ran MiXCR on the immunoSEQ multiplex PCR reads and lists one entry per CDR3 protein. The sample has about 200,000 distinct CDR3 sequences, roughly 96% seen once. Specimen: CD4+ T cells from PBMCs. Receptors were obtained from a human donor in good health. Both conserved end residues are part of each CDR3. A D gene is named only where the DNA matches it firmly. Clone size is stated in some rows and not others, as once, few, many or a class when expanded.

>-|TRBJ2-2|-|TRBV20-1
TGCAGTGCTAGACGAACGAGTAGTAGGGTCGGGGAGCTGTTTTTT
CSARRTSSRVGELFF
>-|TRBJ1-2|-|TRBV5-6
TGTGCCAGCAGTTCAGGGTTCGCCTATGGCTACACCTTC
CASSSGFAYGYTF
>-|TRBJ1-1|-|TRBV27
TGTGCCACCACCCCGGACCCAGTAAGGACTGAAGCTTTCTTT
CATTPDPVRTEAFF
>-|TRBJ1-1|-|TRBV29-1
TGCAGCGTTGCTTTGAACACTGAAGCTTTCTTT
CSVALNTEAFF
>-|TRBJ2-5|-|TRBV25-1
TGTGCCAGCAGTGGGGGGGCGGCCCGACAGACCCAGTACTTC
CASSGGAARQTQYF
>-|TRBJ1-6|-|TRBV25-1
TGTGCCAGCAGGAGAGGTTATTCACCCCTCCACTTT
CASRRGYSPLHF
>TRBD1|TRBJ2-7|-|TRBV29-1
TGCAGCGTGAGGACAGGGGGCGAGCAGTACTTC
CSVRTGGEQYF
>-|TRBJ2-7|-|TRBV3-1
TGTGCCAGCAGCCAGAGTACCTTGGGCGAGCAGTACTTC
CASSQSTLGEQYF
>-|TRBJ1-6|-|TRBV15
TGTGCCACCAGCAGAGAGTCACAGGGCGTTTCACCCCTCCACTTT
CATSRESQGVSPLHF
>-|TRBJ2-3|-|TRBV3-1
TGTGCCAGCAGCCAAGTCCAGGGGCCAGATACGCAGTATTTT
CASSQVQGPDTQYF
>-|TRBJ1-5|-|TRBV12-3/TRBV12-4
TGTGCCAGCAGCTTAAGTACAGACTCGCCCCAGCATTTT
CASSLSTDSPQHF
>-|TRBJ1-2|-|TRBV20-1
TGCAGTGCTAGAGAAATCTATGGCTACACCTTC
CSAREIYGYTF
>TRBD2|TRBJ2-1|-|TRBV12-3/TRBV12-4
TGTGCCAGCCGGACTAGCGGGACACCCGTGAATGAGCAGTTCTTC
CASRTSGTPVNEQFF
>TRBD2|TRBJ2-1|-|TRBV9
TGTGCCAGCAGCGTAGACAGCGGGAGGGGAGAAGAGCAGTTCTTC
CASSVDSGRGEEQFF
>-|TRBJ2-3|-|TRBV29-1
TGCAGCGGGACATGGGGAGATACGCAGTATTTT
CSGTWGDTQYF
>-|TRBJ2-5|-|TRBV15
TGTGCCACCAGCAGAGAGGGCGAGACCCAGTACTTC
CATSREGETQYF
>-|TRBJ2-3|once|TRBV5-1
TGCGCCAGCAGCCCCTCGTCGGGGTCCTGGACAGATACGCAGTATTTT
CASSPSSGSWTDTQYF
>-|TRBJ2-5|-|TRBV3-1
TGTGCCAGCAGCCAACCTTTCATACAGGGACAGACCCAGTACTTC
CASSQPFIQGQTQYF
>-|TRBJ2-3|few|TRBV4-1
TGCGCCAGCAGCCAACAGGCAGATACGCAGTATTTT
CASSQQADTQYF
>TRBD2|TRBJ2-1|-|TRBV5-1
TGCGCCAGCAGCTTTGGGACTAGCGGAACCAATGAGCAGTTCTTC
CASSFGTSGTNEQFF
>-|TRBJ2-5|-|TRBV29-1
TGCAGCGTTGGGGCCCAAGAGACCCAGTACTTC
CSVGAQETQYF
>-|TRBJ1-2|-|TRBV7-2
TGTGCCAGCAGCTACTCTCGGTCCGTCGGCTACACCTTC
CASSYSRSVGYTF
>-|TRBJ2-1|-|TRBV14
TGTGCCAGCAGCCAAGAAGGCGCCACTACCTTCTCCTACAATGAGCAGTTCTTC
CASSQEGATTFSYNEQFF
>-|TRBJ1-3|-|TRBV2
TGTGCCAGCAGTGTGCTCTCCCCTGCCATATATTTT
CASSVLSPAIYF
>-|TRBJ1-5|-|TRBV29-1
TGCAGCGTCGGCCAAAGGGACCAGCCCCAGCATTTT
CSVGQRDQPQHF
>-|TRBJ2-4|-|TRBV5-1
TGCGCCAGCAGCTTTGGGTCCGCCAGCGGTTTAGCCAAAAACATTCAGTACTTC
CASSFGSASGLAKNIQYF
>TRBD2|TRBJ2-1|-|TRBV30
TGTGCCTGGAGTCCCTGGGGGAAAGGGACTAGCGGCAATGAGCAGTTCTTC
CAWSPWGKGTSGNEQFF
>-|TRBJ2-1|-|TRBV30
TGTGCCTGGAGTCCGGGGAATACATACAATGAGCAGTTCTTC
CAWSPGNTYNEQFF
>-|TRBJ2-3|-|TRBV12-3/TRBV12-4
TGTGCCAGCAGTCGAGAGCCGGTTACGCAGTATTTT
CASSREPVTQYF
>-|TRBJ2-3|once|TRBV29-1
TGCAGCGGACGAGAGCCGGATACGCAGTATTTT
CSGREPDTQYF
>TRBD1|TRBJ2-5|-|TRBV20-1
TGCAGTGCGGCGACAGGGCTTAGTCAAGAGACCCAGTACTTC
CSAATGLSQETQYF
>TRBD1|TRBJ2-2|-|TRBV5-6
TGTGCCAGCAGCTTGGGGACAGGGGGAACCGGGGAGCTGTTTTTT
CASSLGTGGTGELFF
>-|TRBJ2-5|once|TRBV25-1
TGTGCCAGCACCGGGACGGAGGGAGAGACCCAGTACTTC
CASTGTEGETQYF
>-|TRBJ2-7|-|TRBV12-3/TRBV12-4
TGTGCCAGCAGTTTCCAGTATACCAACTACGAGCAGTACTTC
CASSFQYTNYEQYF
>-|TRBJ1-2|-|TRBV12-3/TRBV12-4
TGTGCCAGCACAAGAAACAGACTCTATGGCTACACCTTC
CASTRNRLYGYTF
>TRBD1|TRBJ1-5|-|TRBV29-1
TGCAGCGTTGGACAGGGGGCTACTGGCAATCAGCCCCAGCATTTT
CSVGQGATGNQPQHF
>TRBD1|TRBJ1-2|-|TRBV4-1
TGCGCCAGCAGCCTCCGGGACAGAAATAACTATGGCTACACCTTC
CASSLRDRNNYGYTF
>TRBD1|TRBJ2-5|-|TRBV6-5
TGTGCCAGCCACCCCCCGGGACAGGAGACCCAGTACTTC
CASHPPGQETQYF
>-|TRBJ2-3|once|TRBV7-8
TGTGCCAGCAGCTTTAGGAAGAGCACAGATACGCAGTATTTT
CASSFRKSTDTQYF
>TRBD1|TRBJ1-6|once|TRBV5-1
TGCGCCAGCAGCTCGACTGGGACAGGGAATTCACCCCTCCACTTT
CASSSTGTGNSPLHF
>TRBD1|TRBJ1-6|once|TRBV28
TGTGCCAGCAGGCGACAGGGCGTGGGTAATTCACCCCTCCACTTT
CASRRQGVGNSPLHF